Sequencing of this TCR beta chain was carried out in a study of T cell responses to AZD1222 COVID-19 vaccine. Study-wide points: Nearly half of the spike-specific TCRs reportedly recognize variant regions that carry no mutations. Seropositive AZD1222 recipients at baseline numbered only five or six. Spike was spanned by vaccine-associated CD4 TCRs, with dominance at 160-218 and 743-854. Two AZD1222 administrations were followed by greater Spike-specific TCR breadth and depth.

Points on this clone: Its antigen remains unidentified.

Looked up from germline, CDR1 is LGHDT and CDR2 is YNNKEL (reference sequence). Trimming removed 1 base from V and 0 bases from J, with 14 bases in between. The CDR3 covers 17 residues. Only in-frame clones appear in the TCRdb table, and some are missing; sequencing was by immunoSEQ multiplex PCR. Found here are fewer than 150,000 clones, around 91% of them singletons; the top ten hold approximately 4.5%. Sequenced here: peripheral blood, sampled on day 0 of AZD1222 vaccination. The chain couples TRBV3-1 (or the pseudogene TRBV3-2) to TRBJ2-3; D possibly corresponds to TRBD1 (5 bases). The source of this sequence is an adult in good health. The CDR3 reads CASSQGRWGPSTDTQYF. The CDR3 nucleotides are TGTGCCAGCAGCCAAGGGCGTTGGGGCCCTAGCACAGATACGCAGTATTTT.